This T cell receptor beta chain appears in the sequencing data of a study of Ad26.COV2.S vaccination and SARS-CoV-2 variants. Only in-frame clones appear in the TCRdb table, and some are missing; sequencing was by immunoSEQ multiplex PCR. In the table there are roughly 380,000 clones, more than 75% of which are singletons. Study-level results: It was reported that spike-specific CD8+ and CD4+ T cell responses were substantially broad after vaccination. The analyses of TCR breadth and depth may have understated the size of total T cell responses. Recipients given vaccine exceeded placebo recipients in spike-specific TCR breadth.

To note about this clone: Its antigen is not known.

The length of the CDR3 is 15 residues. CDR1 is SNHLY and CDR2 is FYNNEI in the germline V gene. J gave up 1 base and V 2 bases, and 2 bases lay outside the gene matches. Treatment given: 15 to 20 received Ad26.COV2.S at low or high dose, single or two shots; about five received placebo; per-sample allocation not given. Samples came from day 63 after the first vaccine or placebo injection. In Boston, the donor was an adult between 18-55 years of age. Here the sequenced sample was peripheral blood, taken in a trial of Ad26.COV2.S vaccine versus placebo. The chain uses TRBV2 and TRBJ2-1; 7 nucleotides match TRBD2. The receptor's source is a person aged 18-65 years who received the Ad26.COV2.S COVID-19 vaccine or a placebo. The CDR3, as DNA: TGTGCCAGCAGTGAATGGGGGGGGTCCTACAATGAGCAGTTCTTC. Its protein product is CASSEWGGSYNEQFF.